This TCR beta chain was found in a study of blood T cell repertoires in COVID-19. Trimming took 3 bases from V and 10 from J, leaving 21 bases between them. The CDR3 loop spans 16 amino acids. Germline V gene sequence: CDR1 KGHDR, CDR2 SFDVKD. Per the original methods: Nucleated cell counts were estimated from reference gene primer amplification. TCRdb's copy holds only in-frame clones and misses some; the assay was immunoSEQ multiplex PCR. The V and J calls and the clone size are those of that table, but D and trimming were determined from the DNA. The data contain roughly 100,000 clones, approximately 90% of them singletons.

The TCR originated in a woman aged 80 or older in a cohort sampled during active COVID-19. This chain links TRBV24-1 with TRBJ2-1; D is perhaps TRBD2 (6 bases). Sequenced material: peripheral blood. The CDR3 here is CATSDGTPGDRGEQFF. CDR3 nucleotides: TGTGCCACCAGTGATGGGACCCCGGGTGATCGGGGGGAGCAGTTCTTC.